The entry below describes one T cell receptor beta chain. Libraries were prepared by immunoSEQ multiplex PCR; TCRdb keeps only in-frame clonotypes and omits some of them. This table has 200,000 or so clones, around 89% appearing once. The sample originates from a study of blood T cell repertoires in COVID-19. Study-wide background: PBMCs, B-cell-depleted T cells, or T cells provided the cDNA or gDNA that made up the material.

This TCR derives from a woman between 18 and 29 years old in a cohort exposed to, infected with or recovered from COVID-19 (not recorded which). Sequenced input: PBMCs or T cells enriched from blood (not recorded which).

CDR3 sequence reads: CASSLGLAGADIQYF. Written as DNA, the CDR3 is TGTGCCAGCTCACTCGGACTAGCGGGAGCTGATATTCAGTACTTC. The chain recombines TRBV18 with TRBJ2-4; 13 bases are a match to TRBD2. The ends lost 4 bases at V and 10 bases at J; junction bases unmatched: 7. The CDR3 contains 15 residues. CDR1 and CDR2 (germline): KGHSH, LQKENI.